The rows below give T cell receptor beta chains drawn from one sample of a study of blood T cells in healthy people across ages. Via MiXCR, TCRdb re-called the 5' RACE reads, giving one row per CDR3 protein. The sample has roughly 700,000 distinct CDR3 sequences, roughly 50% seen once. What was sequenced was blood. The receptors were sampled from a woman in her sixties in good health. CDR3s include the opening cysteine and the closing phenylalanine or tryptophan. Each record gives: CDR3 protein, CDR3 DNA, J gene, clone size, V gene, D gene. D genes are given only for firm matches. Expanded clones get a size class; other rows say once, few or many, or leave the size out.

CDR3 protein: CASSSWTGVGYTF
CDR3 DNA: TGTGCCAGCAGCTCCTGGACAGGGGTTGGCTACACCTTC
J gene: TRBJ1-2
clone size: -
V gene: TRBV7-9
D gene: TRBD1

CDR3 protein: CASSSPGGETQYF
CDR3 DNA: TGTGCCAGCAGCTCACCAGGGGGAGAGACCCAGTACTTC
J gene: TRBJ2-5
clone size: few
V gene: TRBV5-1
D gene: TRBD1

CDR3 protein: CASSQETGRHGYTF
CDR3 DNA: TGTGCCAGCAGCCAAGAGACGGGCCGTCATGGCTACACCTTC
J gene: TRBJ1-2
clone size: -
V gene: TRBV3-1
D gene: -

CDR3 protein: CASSIVTHSYEQYF
CDR3 DNA: TGTGCCAGCAGCATCGTTACGCATTCCTACGAGCAGTACTTC
J gene: TRBJ2-7
clone size: -
V gene: TRBV6-1
D gene: -

CDR3 protein: CAISDPEREASSEQYF
CDR3 DNA: TGTGCCATCAGTGACCCAGAGCGGGAAGCCTCGAGCGAGCAGTACTTC
J gene: TRBJ2-7
clone size: -
V gene: TRBV10-3
D gene: TRBD2

CDR3 protein: CASAGTKTYEQYF
CDR3 DNA: TGTGCCAGCGCCGGGACAAAAACGTACGAGCAGTACTTC
J gene: TRBJ2-7
clone size: -
V gene: TRBV28
D gene: -

CDR3 protein: CASRLGQGLAYEQYF
CDR3 DNA: TGTGCCAGCAGACTCGGACAGGGCCTTGCCTACGAGCAGTACTTC
J gene: TRBJ2-7
clone size: few
V gene: TRBV28
D gene: TRBD1

CDR3 protein: CSASPLDSRKKISPLHF
CDR3 DNA: TGCAGTGCTAGCCCGTTGGACAGCCGAAAGAAGATTTCACCCCTCCACTTT
J gene: TRBJ1-6
clone size: few
V gene: TRBV20-1
D gene: -

CDR3 protein: CASSVVDTDAYEQYF
CDR3 DNA: TGTGCCAGCAGCGTAGTAGACACGGATGCCTACGAGCAGTACTTC
J gene: TRBJ2-7
clone size: few
V gene: TRBV9
D gene: -

CDR3 protein: CASSLIGQGANEKLFF
CDR3 DNA: TGTGCCAGCAGCTTGATCGGACAGGGGGCAAATGAAAAACTGTTTTTT
J gene: TRBJ1-4
clone size: -
V gene: TRBV7-2
D gene: TRBD1

CDR3 protein: CASSDTGYYGYTF
CDR3 DNA: TGCGCCAGCAGCGATACAGGGTACTATGGCTACACCTTC
J gene: TRBJ1-2
clone size: -
V gene: TRBV10-2
D gene: -

CDR3 protein: CSARGGLNTGELFF
CDR3 DNA: TGCAGTGCTAGAGGGGGACTTAACACCGGGGAGTTGTTTTTT
J gene: TRBJ2-2
clone size: once
V gene: TRBV20-1
D gene: -

CDR3 protein: CAISELPGQFSYEQYF
CDR3 DNA: TGTGCCATCAGTGAGTTACCGGGACAGTTCTCCTACGAGCAGTACTTC
J gene: TRBJ2-7
clone size: -
V gene: TRBV10-3
D gene: TRBD1

CDR3 protein: CAISEQGNYNEQFF
CDR3 DNA: TGTGCCATCAGTGAGCAGGGGAATTACAATGAGCAGTTCTTC
J gene: TRBJ2-1
clone size: -
V gene: TRBV10-3
D gene: -

CDR3 protein: CAWRKENTEAFF
CDR3 DNA: TGTGCCTGGAGGAAAGAGAACACTGAAGCTTTCTTT
J gene: TRBJ1-1
clone size: few
V gene: TRBV30
D gene: -

CDR3 protein: CASAPGQETQYF
CDR3 DNA: TGTGCCAGCGCACCGGGACAAGAGACCCAGTACTTC
J gene: TRBJ2-5
clone size: -
V gene: TRBV18
D gene: -

CDR3 protein: CSAARGSASHEQFF
CDR3 DNA: TGCAGTGCCGCAAGGGGGTCAGCCTCTCATGAGCAGTTCTTC
J gene: TRBJ2-1
clone size: -
V gene: TRBV20-1
D gene: -

CDR3 protein: CASSFSMGEKLFF
CDR3 DNA: TGTGCCAGCAGCTTTTCCATGGGGGAAAAACTGTTTTTT
J gene: TRBJ1-4
clone size: few
V gene: TRBV7-6
D gene: -

CDR3 protein: CASSLSNGGDTEAFF
CDR3 DNA: TGTGCCAGCAGCTTGTCCAACGGAGGGGACACTGAAGCTTTCTTT
J gene: TRBJ1-1
clone size: -
V gene: TRBV7-2
D gene: -

CDR3 protein: CACDGRRTDTQYF
CDR3 DNA: TGTGCCTGCGACGGTCGTCGGACAGATACGCAGTATTTT
J gene: TRBJ2-3
clone size: -
V gene: TRBV28
D gene: -

CDR3 protein: CASSWYWAYEQYF
CDR3 DNA: TGTGCCAGCAGCTGGTATTGGGCCTACGAGCAGTACTTC
J gene: TRBJ2-7
clone size: many
V gene: TRBV7-2
D gene: -

CDR3 protein: CASSQGGRRDSPLHF
CDR3 DNA: TGCGCCAGCAGCCAAGGGGGGCGCAGGGATTCACCCCTCCACTTT
J gene: TRBJ1-6
clone size: -
V gene: TRBV4-3
D gene: -

CDR3 protein: CASSPGVSPETQYF
CDR3 DNA: TGCGCCAGCAGCCCCGGAGTCTCCCCGGAGACCCAGTACTTC
J gene: TRBJ2-5
clone size: -
V gene: TRBV5-1
D gene: -

CDR3 protein: CASSLSGTQNEQFF
CDR3 DNA: TGTGCCAGCAGCTTGTCCGGGACCCAGAATGAGCAGTTCTTC
J gene: TRBJ2-1
clone size: -
V gene: TRBV7-2
D gene: -

CDR3 protein: CASSRRGSSTGELFF
CDR3 DNA: TGTGCCAGCAGCCGCCGGGGCAGTTCGACCGGGGAGCTGTTTTTT
J gene: TRBJ2-2
clone size: -
V gene: TRBV7-2
D gene: -

CDR3 protein: CASSLGRTGGEETQYF
CDR3 DNA: TGTGCCAGCAGCTTGGGAAGGACAGGGGGCGAGGAGACCCAGTACTTC
J gene: TRBJ2-5
clone size: few
V gene: TRBV5-5
D gene: TRBD1

CDR3 protein: CASSFQGRGSGANVLTF
CDR3 DNA: TGTGCCAGCAGCTTTCAGGGGCGTGGGTCTGGGGCCAACGTCCTGACTTTC
J gene: TRBJ2-6
clone size: -
V gene: TRBV7-3
D gene: -

CDR3 protein: CASTQGTGRSGNTIYF
CDR3 DNA: TGTGCCAGCACCCAGGGCACAGGACGCTCTGGAAACACCATATATTTT
J gene: TRBJ1-3
clone size: -
V gene: TRBV4-2
D gene: -

CDR3 protein: CASSQEGLAGGGVETQYF
CDR3 DNA: TGTGCCAGCAGCCAAGAGGGACTAGCGGGAGGCGGGGTGGAGACCCAGTACTTC
J gene: TRBJ2-5
clone size: -
V gene: TRBV3-1
D gene: TRBD2

CDR3 protein: CASSSRGRGSYKQYF
CDR3 DNA: TGTGCCAGCAGTAGCCGGGGTCGCGGCTCCTACAAGCAGTACTTC
J gene: TRBJ2-7
clone size: -
V gene: TRBV27
D gene: -

CDR3 protein: CASRRNMNTEAFF
CDR3 DNA: TGTGCCAGCAGACGAAATATGAACACTGAAGCTTTCTTT
J gene: TRBJ1-1
clone size: -
V gene: TRBV6-6
D gene: -

CDR3 protein: CASSGHGLAGEQFF
CDR3 DNA: TGTGCCAGCAGTGGCCATGGACTAGCGGGTGAGCAGTTCTTC
J gene: TRBJ2-1
clone size: -
V gene: TRBV25-1
D gene: TRBD2

CDR3 protein: CASSRTRGGHAEQFF
CDR3 DNA: TGTGCCAGCAGCCGAACTAGAGGGGGACACGCTGAGCAGTTCTTC
J gene: TRBJ2-1
clone size: -
V gene: TRBV7-7
D gene: -

CDR3 protein: CASSQQSGSYEQYF
CDR3 DNA: TGCGCCAGCAGCCAGCAGTCGGGGTCCTACGAGCAGTACTTC
J gene: TRBJ2-7
clone size: few
V gene: TRBV4-3
D gene: -

CDR3 protein: CASSLGDRGAMRYQETQYF
CDR3 DNA: TGCGCCAGCAGCTTGGGGGATCGGGGGGCGATGAGGTACCAAGAGACCCAGTACTTC
J gene: TRBJ2-5
clone size: few
V gene: TRBV5-1
D gene: -

CDR3 protein: CASSFSGRLYNEQFF
CDR3 DNA: TGTGCCAGCAGCTTCTCGGGAAGGCTCTACAATGAGCAGTTCTTC
J gene: TRBJ2-1
clone size: -
V gene: TRBV11-2
D gene: -

CDR3 protein: CSKRQGGQETQYF
CDR3 DNA: TGCAGCAAGAGACAGGGGGGTCAAGAGACCCAGTACTTC
J gene: TRBJ2-5
clone size: few
V gene: TRBV29-1
D gene: TRBD1

CDR3 protein: CASSSSPYEQTEAFF
CDR3 DNA: TGTGCCAGCAGTTCATCCCCTTATGAACAGACTGAAGCTTTCTTT
J gene: TRBJ1-1
clone size: -
V gene: TRBV27
D gene: -

CDR3 protein: CASNKGWVRLAGVNEQFF
CDR3 DNA: TGTGCCAGCAATAAAGGGTGGGTCCGACTAGCGGGAGTTAATGAGCAGTTCTTC
J gene: TRBJ2-1
clone size: -
V gene: TRBV11-2
D gene: TRBD2

CDR3 protein: CASSLDGDSTYNEQFF
CDR3 DNA: TGTGCCAGCAGCTTAGACGGGGACTCCACCTACAATGAGCAGTTCTTC
J gene: TRBJ2-1
clone size: -
V gene: TRBV11-1
D gene: -

CDR3 protein: CAWSGGGNYGNEQFF
CDR3 DNA: TGTGCCTGGAGTGGAGGGGGTAACTACGGCAATGAGCAGTTCTTC
J gene: TRBJ2-1
clone size: -
V gene: TRBV30
D gene: -